Below are 30 T cell receptor beta chains sequenced from a single sample in a study of blood T cell repertoires in COVID-19. Sequencing was performed with immunoSEQ multiplex PCR; in TCRdb, only in-frame clones are kept and a portion is missing. The sample carries about 250,000 clones, 88% recorded once. The material sequenced was PBMCs or T cells enriched from blood (not recorded which). Source of these receptors: a woman aged 50 to 65 who had recovered from COVID-19.

The chain combines TRBV6-1 with TRBJ1-1; 8 nucleotides agree with TRBD1. The germline CDR1 and CDR2 sequences are MNHNS and SASEGT. CDR3 length: 13 residues. Losses at the gene ends were 5 bases for V and 8 bases for J; bases not matched to a gene: 7. CDR3 sequence reads: CASSPRQGWEAFF. The DNA of the CDR3 is TGTGCCAGCAGTCCCCGACAGGGGTGGGAAGCTTTCTTT.

The rearrangement joins TRBV4-1 to TRBJ1-6; D is ambiguous. Germline CDR1 reads MGHRA; CDR2 reads YSYEKL. The CDR3 length is 16 residues. The V gene lost 0 bases and the J gene lost 7 bases, with 13 bases spanning the gap. In DNA form, the CDR3 reads TGCGCCAGCAGCCAAGAAGGCCAAAGAGCGAATTCACCCCTCCACTTT. Translating it yields CASSQEGQRANSPLHF.

The chain employs TRBV7-9 and TRBJ1-1, with D possibly being TRBD1 (5 bases). This CDR3 spans 15 amino acids. V lost 7 bases to trimming and J lost 6 bases, with 21 bases between them. The germline gives CDR1 SEHNR, CDR2 FQNEAQ (reference sequence). DNA of the CDR3: TGTGCCAGCACCCCTCCCGCGGGGGTACAATCTGAAGCTTTCTTT. It is translated as CASTPPAGVQSEAFF.

This clone appeared a single time. This rearrangement joins TRBV20-1 to TRBJ1-6; D is possibly TRBD1 (5 bases). This CDR3 has 12 residues. The V and J ends lost 3 bases and 9 bases respectively, with 9 bases between them. CDR1 is DFQATT, CDR2 SNEGSKA, per germline (reference sequence). The CDR3 coding sequence is TGCAGTGCTAGTTCAAGGGGTTCACCCCTCCACTTT. The encoded protein is CSASSRGSPLHF.

This clone was found once. The V and J genes are TRBV7-3 and TRBJ1-2; D possibly corresponds to TRBD1 (6 bases). Germline V CDR1 and CDR2: SGHTA, FQGTGA. This CDR3 contains 14 residues. Trimming cost V 5 bases and J 6 bases, with 16 bases left between them. The CDR3 region has the DNA TGTGCCAGCAGCCCCCGGGCAGGGGTCGATGGCTACACCTTC. It translates to CASSPRAGVDGYTF.

V gene TRBV2 combines with J gene TRBJ2-4; possibly TRBD1 for D (7 bases). Per germline, CDR1 SNHLY and CDR2 FYNNEI. V lost 3 bases and J lost 14, with 14 bases in between. The CDR3 sequence is 12 residues long. The CDR3 loop reads CASSETGTGEYF. In DNA form, the CDR3 reads TGTGCCAGCAGTGAGACAGGGACGGGGGAGTACTTC.

V is TRBV6-6 and J is TRBJ2-7; 7 nucleotides align to TRBD1. The CDR3 consists of 16 residues. V trimming: 0 bases; J trimming: 7 bases; junction bases outside the gene matches: 12. Germline V gene lookup returns CDR1 MNHNY and CDR2 SVGAGI (reference sequence). The CDR3 nucleotides read TGTGCCAGCAGTTACTCGACGACAGGGCAACGAGGTGAGCAGTACTTC. Protein sequence: CASSYSTTGQRGEQYF.

V usage is TRBV11-3 and J usage is TRBJ2-1, with 9 bases that match TRBD1. Looked up from germline, CDR1 is SGHNT and CDR2 is YENEEA. J lost 5 bases, V lost 1 base, and 3 bases had no gene match. The CDR3 covers 15 residues. CDR3 protein: CASSLGDRDNNEQFF. As DNA, the CDR3 is TGTGCCAGCAGCTTAGGGGACAGGGATAACAATGAGCAGTTCTTC.

This clone has a handful of counts. The chain combines TRBV7-8 with TRBJ1-1; 8 bases match TRBD1. The ends lost 4 bases at V and 8 bases at J; junction bases unmatched: 3. In germline, CDR1 is SGHVS, CDR2 FQNEAQ. CDR3 length equals 12 residues. For the CDR3, the DNA is TGTGCCAGCAGCTCTCACAGGGGGGAAGCTTTCTTT. The encoded protein is CASSSHRGEAFF.

The chain couples TRBV19 to TRBJ2-2; TRBD2 aligns across 8 bases. V lost 7 bases, J lost 7 bases, and 17 bases stayed unmatched. Germline assignment: CDR1 LNHDA and CDR2 SQIVND (reference sequence). The CDR3 spans 17 residues. The chain's CDR3 is CASIRGGSGRGGGELFF. In DNA, the CDR3 is TGTGCCAGTATACGAGGAGGGAGCGGGAGAGGTGGCGGGGAGCTGTTTTTT.

The chain recombines TRBV28 with TRBJ1-1; D gene ambiguous. Germline V lookup: CDR1 MDHEN, CDR2 SYDVKM. V lost 7 bases and J lost 5, with 8 bases in between. The CDR3 loop spans 11 amino acids. CDR3 sequence (DNA): TGTGCCAGCACCCTCGGTACTGAAGCTTTCTTT. Translated: CASTLGTEAFF.

The chain couples TRBV4-3 to TRBJ1-1; 8 bases map to TRBD1. V shed 0 bases, J shed 10 bases, and the junction held 13 bases outside the gene matches. Germline CDR1 reads LGHNA; CDR2 reads YSLEER. The CDR3 totals 16 residues. CDR3 sequence: CASSQDPSQGAPRAFF. CDR3 sequence (DNA): TGCGCCAGCAGCCAAGACCCCAGTCAGGGGGCCCCGAGAGCTTTCTTT.

The DNA of the CDR3 is TGTGCCAGCAGCTTAGGGCAGGAAGCTTTCTTT. Protein: CASSLGQEAFF. The V call is TRBV11-2, the J call TRBJ1-1; no firm D call. The germline gives CDR1 SGHAT, CDR2 FQNNGV. V was cut by 1 base and J by 8 bases, with 5 bases left in between. The CDR3 covers 11 residues.

The chain joins TRBV6-5 to TRBJ1-1; no clear D. The V and J ends lost 4 bases and 4 bases respectively, with 7 bases between them. CDR3 length: 12 amino acids. Per the germline V gene, CDR1 is MNHEY and CDR2 is SVGAGI. As DNA, the CDR3 is TGTGCCAGCAGTTCCAGGTCCACTGAAGCTTTCTTT. It encodes CASSSRSTEAFF.

The CDR3 nucleotides are TGTGCCAGCAGCCACCACTCCATAAGCTATGGCTACACCTTC. Amino acids: CASSHHSISYGYTF. The rearrangement joins TRBV14 to TRBJ1-2; no definite D call. Germline assignment: CDR1 SGHDN and CDR2 FVKESK. V was pared by 3 bases and J by 4 bases, with 12 bases between. The CDR3 is made up of 14 amino acids.

The V and J genes are TRBV28 and TRBJ2-1; TRBD2 is a possible D gene (6 bases). The CDR3 consists of 15 residues. Germline loops: CDR1 MDHEN, CDR2 SYDVKM. V lost 2 bases to trimming and J lost 5 bases, with 13 bases between them. The CDR3 nucleotides read TGTGCCAGCAGTTTAAGCGCCGCGGGAAACAATGAGCAGTTCTTC. Residues: CASSLSAAGNNEQFF.

The chain combines TRBV19 with TRBJ1-5; D gene uncertain. The CDR3 loop spans 14 amino acids. In germline, CDR1 is LNHDA, CDR2 SQIVND (reference sequence). The V gene lost 1 base and the J gene lost 3 bases, with 7 bases spanning the gap. CDR3 nucleotide sequence: TGTGCCAGTAGTATAGGACGGGTCAATCAGCCCCAGCATTTT. It encodes CASSIGRVNQPQHF.

The V and J genes are TRBV15 and TRBJ2-2, with D possibly matching TRBD2 (6 bases). This CDR3 has 17 residues. Trimming cost V 0 bases and J 0 bases, with 11 bases left between them. Germline V gene lookup returns CDR1 LNHNV and CDR2 YYDKDF (reference sequence). This CDR3 reads CATSRDRRGSNTGELFF. CDR3 sequence (DNA): TGTGCCACCAGCAGAGACCGCCGGGGGTCGAACACCGGGGAGCTGTTTTTT. Full variable domain (missing parts from reference TRBV15 and TRBJ2-2): DAMVIQNPRYQVTQFGKPVTLSCSQTLNHNVMYWYQQKSSQAPKLLFHYYDKDFNNEADTPDNFQSRRPNTSFCFLDIRSPGLGDTAMYLCATSRDRRGSNTGELFFGEGSRLTVL.

The rearrangement uses TRBV28 and TRBJ1-2; perhaps TRBD1 as D (5 bases). CDR1 MDHEN and CDR2 SYDVKM come from the germline V gene. This CDR3 region has 13 residues. Trimming pared 5 bases from V and 3 bases from J, leaving 10 bases between. The CDR3 is CASSTTVDYGYTF. The CDR3 DNA reads TGTGCCAGCAGTACGACAGTCGACTATGGCTACACCTTC.

The V call is TRBV15, the J call TRBJ2-1; 11 bases align to TRBD2. J gave up 4 bases and V 1 base, and 6 bases lay outside the gene matches. The CDR3 length is 17 residues. The germline V gene encodes CDR1 LNHNV and CDR2 YYDKDF (reference sequence). For the CDR3, the DNA is TGTGCCACCAGCAGAGGTTGGGGGACTAGCGGTTACAATGAGCAGTTCTTC. Protein sequence: CATSRGWGTSGYNEQFF.

The chain links TRBV4-2 to TRBJ2-2; TRBD2 agrees at 9 bases. Germline trimming cut 5 bases from V and 2 bases from J; bases unmatched to any gene: 9. This CDR3 is built from 17 residues. Germline V lookup: CDR1 LGHNA, CDR2 YNFKEQ. The CDR3 region has the DNA TGTGCCAGCAGCTCCAGACTAGCGGAGTTTAACACCGGGGAGCTGTTTTTT. It translates to CASSSRLAEFNTGELFF.

The genes are TRBV11-2 and TRBJ2-7, with D perhaps TRBD1 (6 bases). The CDR3 length is 13 residues. Trimming took off 3 bases at V and 3 bases at J, with 9 bases between the two ends. In germline, CDR1 is SGHAT, CDR2 FQNNGV. The CDR3 loop is CASSFGQIYEQYF. Written as DNA, the CDR3 is TGTGCCAGCAGCTTCGGACAGATCTACGAGCAGTACTTC.

The chain carries TRBV7-8 and TRBJ1-2, with TRBD1 as a possible D gene (6 bases). Trimming took 3 bases from V and 6 from J, leaving 17 bases between them. The length of the CDR3 is 15 residues. Germline CDR1 reads SGHVS; CDR2 reads FQNEAQ. The CDR3 DNA is TGTGCCAGCAGCTTTGACAGGCGGGTAGTCGATGGCTACACCTTC. This sequence encodes CASSFDRRVVDGYTF.

This clone was counted once. J is TRBJ2-2 and V is TRBV7-2; tentative D call: TRBD1 (6 bases). CDR3 length: 14 residues. The germline V and J ends were trimmed by 4 bases and 6 bases, with 12 bases remaining between them. CDR1 and CDR2 from the germline V gene are SGHTA and FQGNSA. The CDR3 loop is CASSSPRGSGELFF. Here the CDR3 DNA reads TGTGCCAGCAGCTCACCGAGGGGGTCCGGGGAGCTGTTTTTT.

The chain is built from TRBV28 and TRBJ1-1; 10 bases fit TRBD1. V lost 4 bases and J lost 0; bases outside the gene matches: 8. Germline CDR1 and CDR2: MDHEN and SYDVKM. This CDR3 spans 17 amino acids. The CDR3 nucleotides are TGTGCCAGCAGTTCCCGGGGGACAGGGGCCATGAACACTGAAGCTTTCTTT. Protein product: CASSSRGTGAMNTEAFF.

The V and J genes are TRBV18 and TRBJ2-1; the match to TRBD1 covers 7 bases. This CDR3 contains 13 residues. The V gene end was trimmed by 6 bases and the J gene end by 6 bases; junction bases not matched to a gene: 5. Germline values: CDR1 KGHSH, CDR2 LQKENI. The CDR3 DNA follows: TGTGCCAGCTCCCAGGGACAGAGCAATGAGCAGTTCTTC. Protein product: CASSQGQSNEQFF.

This chain joins TRBV7-3 and TRBJ2-3, with a weak D call TRBD2 (5 bases). The V and J ends lost 0 bases and 5 bases respectively, with 12 bases between them. Germline V gene lookup returns CDR1 SGHTA and CDR2 FQGTGA. This CDR3 spans 15 amino acids. As DNA, the CDR3 is TGTGCCAGCAGCTTAACAGGAATACTAGGAGATACGCAGTATTTT. It codes for CASSLTGILGDTQYF. Supplemented by reference TRBV7-3 and TRBJ2-3, the full variable domain reads GAGVSQTPSNKVTEKGKYVELRCDPISGHTALYWYRQSLGQGPEFLIYFQGTGAADDSGLPNDRFFAVRPEGSVSTLKIQRTERGDSAVYLCASSLTGILGDTQYFGPGTRLTVL.

The rearrangement links TRBV7-9 to TRBJ1-1; TRBD1 agrees at 7 bases. Germline V CDR1 and CDR2: SEHNR, FQNEAQ (reference sequence). The CDR3 runs 14 residues. The J segment lost 0 bases and the V segment lost 4 bases, leaving 2 bases of the junction unmatched. The CDR3 loop reads CASSWDRLNTEAFF. The CDR3 nucleotides are TGTGCCAGCAGCTGGGACAGATTGAACACTGAAGCTTTCTTT.

This chain connects TRBV7-8 to TRBJ1-5; D not certain. Germline CDR1 is SGHVS and CDR2 is FQNEAQ. V lost 0 bases and J lost 2, with 8 bases in between. This CDR3 region has 15 residues. The CDR3 region has the DNA TGTGCCAGCAGCTTAGCGACCCGGGGCAATCAGCCCCAGCATTTT. Its translation: CASSLATRGNQPQHF.

The chain carries TRBV9 and TRBJ2-3; 11 positions agree with TRBD2. Losses at the gene ends were 4 bases for V and 6 bases for J; bases not matched to a gene: 19. Germline-derived CDR1 and CDR2 are SGDLS and YYNGEE. CDR3 length: 19 amino acids. CDR3 coding DNA: TGTGCCAGCAGCTTCCAAAGCGGTGTAGCGGGAGGGCCGGGGGATACGCAGTATTTT. This translates into CASSFQSGVAGGPGDTQYF.